These 10 T cell receptor beta chains came from one sample sequenced in a study of shared clonotypes between healthy human individuals. Profiling relied on immunoSEQ multiplex PCR, and the TCRdb table lists in-frame clones only, not all of them. The table records 1.4 million to 1.5 million clones, more than 95% of them present only once. What was sequenced was naive CD4+ T cells sorted from blood. Subset in this sample: CD45RA+ positively selected. The receptors derive from a man aged 25 to 45 in good health.

The V gene is TRBV7-8, the J gene TRBJ2-3; D uncertain. CDR1 and CDR2 from the germline V gene are SGHVS and FQNEAQ. CDR3 size: 16 residues. The V gene lost 2 bases and the J gene lost 4 bases, with 16 bases spanning the gap. The CDR3 DNA reads as TGTGCCAGCAGCTTACTTGATAGCTGGGTGGCAGATACGCAGTATTTT. This gives the protein CASSLLDSWVADTQYF. The complete variable domain, with remaining parts taken from reference TRBV7-8 and TRBJ2-3, reads GAGVSQSPRYKVAKRGQDVALRCDPISGHVSLFWYQQALGQGPEFLTYFQNEAQLDKSGLPSDRFFAERPEGSVSTLKIQRTQQEDSAVYLCASSLLDSWVADTQYFGPGTRLTVL.

V is TRBV19 and J is TRBJ2-2, with a weak D call TRBD1 (5 bases). The CDR3 has 15 residues. Germline V gene lookup returns CDR1 LNHDA and CDR2 SQIVND (reference sequence). The V end was cut by 5 bases, the J end by 2 bases, with 12 bases between. CDR3 coding DNA: TGTGCCAGTAGTCCCCGACAGAGAAACACCGGGGAGCTGTTTTTT. This codes for CASSPRQRNTGELFF.

This clone was recorded only once. The chain links TRBV19 to TRBJ2-7, with D hard to call. The V end lost 3 bases, the J end lost 2 bases, and 8 bases lay between the germline ends. Germline V CDR1 and CDR2: LNHDA, SQIVND (reference sequence). The length of the CDR3 is 13 residues. The CDR3 spells CASSMVGTYEQYF. CDR3 nucleotide sequence: TGTGCCAGTAGTATGGTCGGAACCTACGAGCAGTACTTC.

V usage is TRBV4-1 and J usage is TRBJ2-5; D perhaps matches TRBD2 (6 bases). The CDR3 is made up of 13 amino acids. Trimming removed 3 bases at V and 2 bases at J, with 7 bases between. Per the germline V gene, CDR1 is MGHRA and CDR2 is YSYEKL. CDR3 protein: CASSHGGQETQYF. The CDR3 DNA follows: TGCGCCAGCAGCCACGGGGGTCAAGAGACCCAGTACTTC.

This clone was found once. The genes are TRBV19 and TRBJ2-1; D might be TRBD2 (6 bases). This CDR3 region has 17 residues. In germline, CDR1 is LNHDA, CDR2 SQIVND (reference sequence). The V gene lost 1 base and the J gene lost 8 bases, with 21 bases spanning the gap. CDR3 in amino acids: CASSIVGPGGPVHEQFF. The CDR3 nucleotides are TGTGCCAGTAGTATAGTTGGGCCCGGGGGTCCAGTCCATGAGCAGTTCTTC.

The V gene is TRBV19, the J gene TRBJ2-5; D is ambiguous. The CDR3 length is 15 residues. The germline CDR1 and CDR2 sequences are LNHDA and SQIVND (reference sequence). V was shortened by 4 bases and J by 2 bases, with 14 bases between the two germline ends. CDR3 DNA: TGTGCCAGTAGTACTATACCTGAGACACAAGAGACCCAGTACTTC. Amino acid sequence: CASSTIPETQETQYF.

The chain has TRBV5-1 and TRBJ2-3; 8 nucleotides line up with TRBD1. V trimming: 7 bases; J trimming: 5 bases; junction bases outside the gene matches: 6. This CDR3 comprises 13 residues. Per the germline V gene, CDR1 is SGHRS and CDR2 is YFSETQ. CDR3 DNA sequence: TGCGCCAGCTCCCAGGGGGCCCAAGATACGCAGTATTTT. Translation gives CASSQGAQDTQYF. The variable domain in full, with the rest retrieved from reference TRBV5-1 and TRBJ2-3, is KAGVTQTPRYLIKTRGQQVTLSCSPISGHRSVSWYQQTPGQGLQFLFEYFSETQRNKGNFPGRFSGRQFSNSRSEMNVSTLELGDSALYLCASSQGAQDTQYFGPGTRLTVL.

The CDR3 region has the DNA TGTGCCAGCAGCTTCCTGGGGGTAGAGACCCAGTACTTC. Amino acid sequence: CASSFLGVETQYF. V gene TRBV7-9 combines with J gene TRBJ2-5; D may correspond to TRBD1 or TRBD2 (5 bases each). The CDR3 extends over 13 amino acids. Per the germline V gene, CDR1 is SEHNR and CDR2 is FQNEAQ (reference sequence). Deletions cut 3 bases from V and 4 bases from J, with 9 bases between. Filled out from reference TRBV7-9 and TRBJ2-5, the complete variable domain reads DTGVSQNPRHKITKRGQNVTFRCDPISEHNRLYWYRQTLGQGPEFLTYFQNEAQLEKSRLLSDRFSAERPKGSFSTLEIQRTEQGDSAMYLCASSFLGVETQYFGPGTRLLVL.

This clone was counted a single time. The gene calls are TRBV4-1 and TRBJ2-1, with 11 bases fitting TRBD2. Losses at the gene ends were 0 bases for V and 2 bases for J; bases not matched to a gene: 15. CDR3 length: 21 residues. The germline CDR1 and CDR2 sequences are MGHRA and YSYEKL. DNA for the CDR3: TGCGCCAGCAGCCAAGAGGTCATGGTTAGCGGGAGGGCCGGGGCCTACAATGAGCAGTTCTTC. It translates to CASSQEVMVSGRAGAYNEQFF.

The chain joins TRBV19 to TRBJ2-7; TRBD1 matches 9 bases. V lost 6 bases to trimming and J lost 4 bases; unmatched junction nucleotides: 4. This CDR3 comprises 13 residues. Germline CDR1 and CDR2: LNHDA and SQIVND (reference sequence). The DNA for the CDR3 is TGTGCCAGTAGGAAGGGACAGGGTTACGAGCAGTACTTC. Residues: CASRKGQGYEQYF.